These 8 T cell receptor beta chains were sequenced from one sample in a study of regulatory T cells in long-lasting Graves disease. Arm-PCR of CDR3 regions and iRepertoire HTBI primers were the basis on which TCR beta libraries were built. TCRdb redid the calling of the multiplex PCR reads with MiXCR, one entry per CDR3 protein. This table holds about 400,000 distinct CDR3 sequences, around 15% found once. Time point specified: newly diagnosed GD, antithyroid drugs for less than 3 months. TCR sequences were obtained from RNA taken from PBMCs. These data were also filed under a second study, of T cells in Graves' hyperthyroidism and ophthalmopathy.

Sequenced material: peripheral blood mononuclear cells (PBMCs), taken at new diagnosis, from a patient treated with antithyroid drugs. These receptor sequences come from a young woman with Graves disease.

The chain carries TRBV29-1 and TRBJ1-6; tentatively, D is TRBD1 (6 bases). With 7 bases removed from V and 7 bases from J, the gap between germline ends came to 14 bases. CDR1 is SQVTM and CDR2 is ANQGSEA in the germline V gene. The CDR3 consists of 13 residues. The CDR3 DNA reads as TGCAGCGCCGAGGACAGCTCAAATTCACCCCTCCACTTT. Translated: CSAEDSSNSPLHF. Combining the CDR3 with reference TRBV29-1 and TRBJ1-6 gives the whole variable domain SAVISQKPSRDICQRGTSLTIQCQVDSQVTMMFWYRQQPGQSLTLIATANQGSEATYESGFVIDKFPISRPNLTFSTLTVSNMSPEDSSIYLCSAEDSSNSPLHFGNGTRLTVT.

Ten or more counts support this clonotype. The J gene is TRBJ1-1, the V gene TRBV18, with D hard to call. Germline CDR1 and CDR2: KGHSH and LQKENI. The CDR3 extends over 15 amino acids. V was clipped by 3 bases and J by 3 bases, with 14 bases between them. CDR3 sequence reads: CASSPRVDGHTEAFF. Here the CDR3 DNA reads TGTGCCAGCTCACCCAGAGTGGACGGACACACTGAAGCTTTCTTT.

This clonotype was seen repeatedly, ten times or more. The rearrangement uses TRBV12-5 and TRBJ2-1, with D possibly matching TRBD1 (6 bases). V was trimmed by 1 base and J by 4 bases, leaving 14 bases between them. Germline values: CDR1 LGHNT, CDR2 FRNRAP. The length of the CDR3 is 16 residues. Here the CDR3 reads CASGLAGGGRYNEQFF. DNA of the CDR3: TGTGCTAGTGGTTTGGCTGGGGGCGGGCGGTACAATGAGCAGTTCTTC.

V and J are TRBV7-9 and TRBJ1-4; 9 bases line up with TRBD1. The V and J ends lost 4 bases and 6 bases, in that order; junction bases with no gene match: 9. Germline CDR1 is SEHNR and CDR2 is FQNEAQ (reference sequence). The CDR3 contains 16 residues. Here the CDR3 reads CASSSKVGTGYEKLFF. The CDR3 nucleotides are TGTGCCAGCAGCTCGAAGGTCGGGACAGGGTATGAAAAACTGTTTTTT.

This clonotype was found many times. The rearrangement joins TRBV11-2 to TRBJ2-7, with 7 bases matching TRBD1. This CDR3 has 13 residues. Germline CDR1 reads SGHAT; CDR2 reads FQNNGV. Germline trimming cut 5 bases from V and 7 bases from J; bases unmatched to any gene: 8. Here the CDR3 reads CASSPGQVGEQYF. In DNA, the CDR3 is TGTGCCAGCAGCCCCGGACAGGTTGGAGAGCAGTACTTC.

This clonotype has at least ten counts. V is TRBV5-1 and J is TRBJ2-7; no firm D call. The CDR3 runs to 16 residues. V lost 0 bases and J 2 bases, leaving 15 bases between the germline ends. CDR1 is SGHRS, CDR2 YFSETQ, per germline. The CDR3 DNA is TGCGCCAGCAGCTTGGCCCACAGTTCTACTCCCTACGAGCAGTACTTC. Amino acids: CASSLAHSSTPYEQYF.

Many counts were recorded for this clonotype. The chain carries TRBV3-1 and TRBJ2-7; no firm D call. The length of the CDR3 is 15 residues. Germline V lookup: CDR1 LGHDT, CDR2 YNNKEL (reference sequence). The V gene lost 5 bases and the J gene lost 0 bases, with 14 bases spanning the gap. CDR3 protein: CASSYNGQSSYEQYF. The DNA for the CDR3 is TGTGCCAGCAGCTACAACGGTCAGAGCTCCTACGAGCAGTACTTC.

The table lists this clonotype with a few counts. The V call is TRBV24-1, the J call TRBJ2-2; D gene uncertain. The V end lost 1 base, the J end lost 5 bases, and 13 bases lay between the germline ends. The CDR3 is 16 residues long. Germline V gene sequence: CDR1 KGHDR, CDR2 SFDVKD. The CDR3 here is CATSDFRQGRTGELFF. For the CDR3, the DNA is TGTGCCACCAGTGATTTTAGGCAAGGACGTACCGGGGAGCTGTTTTTT.